Described below is a single TCR beta chain sequence and its context. Germline assignment: CDR1 SNHLY and CDR2 FYNNEI. Trimming took 8 bases from V and 8 from J; bases not matched to a gene: 5. The CDR3 length is 14 residues. This specimen belongs to a study of blood T cell repertoires in COVID-19. Study-level background: The United States, Italy and Spain provided the acute and convalescent COVID-19 samples.

Participants spanned ages about 18 to 100 years and resided in 20 to 30 US areas. Authors' processing steps: Using reference gene primer amplification, nucleated cell counts were estimated. Produced via immunoSEQ multiplex PCR; TCRdb's table is partial and in-frame only. V and J calls and clone size are copied from that table; D and trimming were computed from the DNA. The top ten hold roughly 3.2% of the sample, which has fewer than 250,000 clones, 84% seen once. Sequencing used PBMCs or T cells enriched from blood (not recorded which). The TCR originated in a woman between 25 and 40 years old who had recovered from COVID-19. The chain joins TRBV2 to TRBJ2-3, with 15 bases identical to TRBD2. The CDR3 nucleotides read TGTGCCAGCGGACTAGCGGGGGGGGTCGGTACGCAGTATTTT. Amino acids: CASGLAGGVGTQYF. Full variable domain (rest looked up from reference TRBV2 and TRBJ2-3): EPEVTQTPSHQVTQMGQEVILRCVPISNHLYFYWYRQILGQKVEFLVSFYNNEISEKSEIFDDQFSVERPDGSNFTLKIRSTKLEDSAMYFCASGLAGGVGTQYFGPGTRLTVL.